Included here is one TCR beta chain sequence, with context. Its antigen is undetermined. This record belongs to a study of T-cell memory formation after mild COVID-19. Trimming took off 2 bases at V and 3 bases at J, with 12 bases between the two ends. The germline gives CDR1 MNHNY, CDR2 SVGAGI (reference sequence). This CDR3 is built from 15 residues. Study results and caveats: CM and EM subsets held most contracting CD4+ clones; EMRA held CD8+ ones.

The 5'RACE method, run with constant-segment primers, produced TCR alpha and TCR beta cDNA libraries (carrying sample barcodes and UMIs). TCRdb reprocessed the 5' RACE reads with MiXCR, giving one entry per CDR3 protein. Of about 290,000 distinct CDR3 sequences in the sample, about a sixth were seen once. The rearrangement uses TRBV6-6 and TRBJ2-3, with D maybe TRBD2 (5 bases). The specimen was PBMCs or a T cell subset sorted from them (not recorded which). The clonotype was recovered from a young man who had mild COVID-19 (a few samples of this study predate the infection). Cell type and time point are not known. CDR3 amino acids: CASSYPGLGTDTQYF. CDR3 DNA: TGTGCCAGCAGTTACCCGGGGTTAGGTACAGATACGCAGTATTTT.